One sample yielded the 14 T cell receptor beta chains listed below, sequenced in a study of T-cell memory formation after mild COVID-19 (dated by TCRdb to the early 2020s). The receptor library was made with 5' RACE. Instrument on record: Illumina NovaSeq 6000. TCRdb took the public reads, trimmed them with fastp at Q25, ran MiXCR for clone calling and kept in-frame beta chains. Rows matching on CDR3 protein sequence are summarized as one entry with the most common DNA and genes. This sample holds roughly 150,000 distinct CDR3 sequences; around 13% were observed only once. The ten largest clones take up more than 3% of the sample. Sequenced sample: PBMCs or a T cell subset sorted from them (not recorded which). Receptors were obtained from a man younger than 30 who had mild COVID-19 (a few samples of this study predate the infection). The sample titles of this study are shuffled in the database, so cell type and time point are left out; the donor was told from shared clones.

The rearrangement joins TRBV10-3 to TRBJ2-7; D ambiguous. V shed 5 bases and J shed 4 bases, with 15 bases lying between them. The CDR3 extends over 14 amino acids. Per germline, CDR1 ENHRY and CDR2 SYGVKD. Here the CDR3 DNA reads TGTGCCATCAGTCCAGAGGCAGAAGCATACGAGCAGTACTTC. This sequence encodes CAISPEAEAYEQYF.

This clonotype was detected a few times. This chain uses TRBV24-1 with TRBJ2-1; TRBD1 aligns across 9 bases. Looked up from germline, CDR1 is KGHDR and CDR2 is SFDVKD. This CDR3 spans 17 amino acids. Losses at the gene ends were 8 bases for V and 9 bases for J; bases not matched to a gene: 19. CDR3 in DNA: TGTGCCACCACCGAAGGAGGCGACAGGGGGACCCATCCTGAGCAGTTCTTC. Translated, it gives CATTEGGDRGTHPEQFF.

This clonotype came up many times. Here the CDR3 reads CASSLGQINYGYTF. Written as DNA, the CDR3 is TGTGCCAGCAGCTTGGGACAGATTAACTATGGCTACACCTTC. The J gene is TRBJ1-2, the V gene TRBV9, with TRBD1 matching 7 bases. V gave up 4 bases and J gave up 1 base; unmatched junction bases: 4. There are 14 residues in the CDR3. Germline CDR1 and CDR2: SGDLS and YYNGEE.

A few counts support this clonotype. This rearrangement joins TRBV10-3 to TRBJ1-1; possible D gene TRBD1, 6 bases. Trimming removed 4 bases from V and 1 base from J, with 10 bases in between. Germline assignment: CDR1 ENHRY and CDR2 SYGVKD. CDR3 size: 14 residues. The CDR3, as DNA: TGTGCCATCAGTGGCAGGGGCGCGAACACTGAAGCTTTCTTT. Its translation: CAISGRGANTEAFF.

This clonotype was observed at least ten times. The chain has TRBV5-1 and TRBJ2-7; possibly TRBD2 for D (5 bases). CDR1 is SGHRS, CDR2 YFSETQ, per germline. Between the trimmed V and J ends, which lost 4 bases and 3 bases, there was a span of 17 bases. The length of the CDR3 is 15 residues. CDR3 loop: CASSPPGRTGYEQYF. The CDR3 region has the DNA TGCGCCAGCAGCCCCCCTGGACGGACTGGCTACGAGCAGTACTTC. The full variable domain, rest sourced from reference TRBV5-1 and TRBJ2-7, is KAGVTQTPRYLIKTRGQQVTLSCSPISGHRSVSWYQQTPGQGLQFLFEYFSETQRNKGNFPGRFSGRQFSNSRSEMNVSTLELGDSALYLCASSPPGRTGYEQYFGPGTRLTVT.

This clonotype appeared a few times. The V and J genes are TRBV27 and TRBJ2-7; the D is unclear. V lost 3 bases and J lost 9, with 12 bases in between. The germline V gene has CDR1 MNHEY and CDR2 SMNVEV (reference sequence). This CDR3 is 12 amino acids long. The DNA for the CDR3 is TGTGCCAGCAGTTTGAAGGGTAGTAGGCAGTACGTC. It encodes CASSLKGSRQYV.

The chain employs TRBV6-2 or TRBV6-3 and TRBJ2-3; 10 nucleotides line up with TRBD1. V trimming: 2 bases; J trimming: 5 bases; junction bases outside the gene matches: 4. The CDR3 covers 15 residues. Germline V CDR1 and CDR2: MNHEY, SVGEGT. The CDR3 nucleotides read TGTGCCAGCAGTTACGACAGGGGGCATGGAGATACGCAGTATTTT. Translation: CASSYDRGHGDTQYF.

The V gene is TRBV18, the J gene TRBJ2-1; 8 bases are a match to TRBD2. Germline CDR1 is KGHSH and CDR2 is LQKENI. This CDR3 contains 17 residues. V lost 0 bases and J lost 9; bases outside the gene matches: 13. The CDR3 sequence is CASSPPFSGANIIEQFF. The DNA for the CDR3 is TGTGCCAGCTCACCACCCTTTAGCGGGGCAAACATTATTGAGCAGTTCTTC.

This clonotype was counted a few times. The CDR3 is CASSFPGASGRTQYF. The CDR3 nucleotides read TGTGCCAGCAGCTTTCCTGGGGCTAGCGGTAGGACCCAGTACTTC. This chain joins TRBV7-2 and TRBJ2-5; 7 nucleotides align to TRBD2. This CDR3 contains 15 residues. Unmatched junction bases numbered 11, after V lost 3 bases and J lost 7 bases. Germline CDR1 and CDR2: SGHTA and FQGNSA.

The genes are TRBV4-2 and TRBJ2-2; no clear D gene. CDR1 LGHNA and CDR2 YNFKEQ come from the germline V gene. This CDR3 is built from 15 residues. V gave up 1 base and J gave up 4 bases, with 10 bases separating them. The CDR3 region has the DNA TGTGCCAGCAGCCAAGCCTGGCTTCTCACCGGGGAGCTGTTTTTT. As protein: CASSQAWLLTGELFF.

This clonotype was detected a few times. The rearrangement links TRBV7-6 to TRBJ2-1; 8 bases fit TRBD2. The CDR3 consists of 15 residues. Looked up from germline, CDR1 is SGHVS and CDR2 is FNYEAQ. Trimming cost V 5 bases and J 3 bases; bases outside gene matches: 6. CDR3 loop: CASSILAGGYNEQFF. CDR3 coding DNA: TGTGCCAGCAGCATCTTGGCGGGGGGCTACAATGAGCAGTTCTTC.

This clonotype has only a few counts. The gene calls are TRBV27 and TRBJ1-2; D remains ambiguous. Per the germline V gene, CDR1 is MNHEY and CDR2 is SMNVEV (reference sequence). V was trimmed by 6 bases and J by 3 bases, leaving 17 bases between them. The length of the CDR3 is 15 residues. CDR3 loop: CASSPLWSGDYGYTF. For the CDR3, the DNA is TGTGCCAGCAGCCCCCTGTGGTCCGGAGACTATGGCTACACCTTC.

The genes are TRBV7-9 and TRBJ1-5, with D hard to call. Trimming took 5 bases from V and 0 from J, leaving 8 bases between them. Germline CDR1 and CDR2: SEHNR and FQNEAQ (reference sequence). The CDR3 runs 14 residues. The CDR3 nucleotides read TGTGCCAGCAGCCACAGTTATAGCAATCAGCCCCAGCATTTT. It specifies CASSHSYSNQPQHF.

The chain recombines TRBV5-1 with TRBJ2-7; TRBD2 agrees at 9 bases. J was trimmed by 1 base and V by 0 bases; bases with no gene match: 5. Germline loops: CDR1 SGHRS, CDR2 YFSETQ. CDR3 length equals 16 residues. The CDR3 here is CASSLGSGGLSYEQYV. The CDR3 nucleotides are TGCGCCAGCAGCTTGGGTAGCGGGGGACTTTCCTACGAGCAGTACGTC.